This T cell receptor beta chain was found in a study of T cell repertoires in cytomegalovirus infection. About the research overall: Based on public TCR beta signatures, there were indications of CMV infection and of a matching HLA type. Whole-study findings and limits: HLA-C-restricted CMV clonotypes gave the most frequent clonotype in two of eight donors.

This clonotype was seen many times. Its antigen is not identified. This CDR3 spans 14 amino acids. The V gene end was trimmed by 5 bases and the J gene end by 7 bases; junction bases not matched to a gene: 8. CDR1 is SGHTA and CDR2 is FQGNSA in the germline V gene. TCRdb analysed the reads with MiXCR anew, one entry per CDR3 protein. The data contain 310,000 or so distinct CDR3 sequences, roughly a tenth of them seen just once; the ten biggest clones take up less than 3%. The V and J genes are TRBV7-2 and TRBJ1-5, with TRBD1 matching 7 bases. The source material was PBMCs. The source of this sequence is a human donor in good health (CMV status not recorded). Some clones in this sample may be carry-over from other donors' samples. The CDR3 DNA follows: TGTGCCAGCAGCCGACAGGGCTCGGGACAGCCCCAGCATTTT. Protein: CASSRQGSGQPQHF.